A selection of T cell receptor beta chains follows, all from one sample in a study of blood T cell repertoires in COVID-19. Here immunoSEQ multiplex PCR was the method, and the copy in TCRdb shows in-frame clones only, minus some. The repertoire includes about 290,000 clones, approximately 88% of them detected once, and 1.7% sits in the top ten. The sample was PBMCs or T cells enriched from blood (not recorded which). The receptors stem from a woman between 35 and 50 years old who had recovered from COVID-19. Each CDR3 is given with its conserved first and last residue. A D gene is named only where the DNA matches it firmly. The listing skips clone size in some rows; elsewhere it reads once, few, many or a size class.

clone_size	d_call	v_call	j_call	cdr3_nt	cdr3_aa
-	-	TRBV3-1/TRBV3-2	TRBJ1-6	TGTGCCAGCAGCCAAGCCTATTCACCCCTCCACTTT	CASSQAYSPLHF
-	-	TRBV7-2	TRBJ2-3	TGTGCCAGCAGCTTAGCGAAGGAGGCGGACCTCACAGATACGCAGTATTTT	CASSLAKEADLTDTQYF
-	-	TRBV7-9	TRBJ2-5	TGTGCCAGCAGCTTATTGGCAACCGAGACCCAGTACTTC	CASSLLATETQYF
-	TRBD2	TRBV7-9	TRBJ2-3	TGTGCCAGCAGCTCCATCGGGGGGACTAGCACAGATACGCAGTATTTT	CASSSIGGTSTDTQYF
-	TRBD1	TRBV2	TRBJ2-5	TGTGCCAGCAGTGAGTTTCGGACAGGGGGAGAGACCCAGTACTTC	CASSEFRTGGETQYF
-	TRBD1	TRBV29-1	TRBJ1-1	TGCAGCGTTGAAGATCGGAACAGGGGGCGCGGGAACACTGAAGCTTTCTTT	CSVEDRNRGRGNTEAFF
-	-	TRBV5-5	TRBJ2-2	TGTGCCAGCAGCACCAAAATCACAGGGCGCGGCACCGGGGAGCTGTTTTTT	CASSTKITGRGTGELFF
-	TRBD1	TRBV5-1	TRBJ2-2	TGCGCCAGCAGCTCACCCGGACAGGGGAACACCGGGGAGCTGTTTTTT	CASSSPGQGNTGELFF
-	TRBD2	TRBV19	TRBJ2-1	TGTGCCAGTAGTATATCCAGCGGGGCGCCATACAATGAGCAGTTCTTC	CASSISSGAPYNEQFF
-	-	TRBV29-1	TRBJ2-5	TGCAGCGTGGATAGGGGTTCGGTAGGAGAGACCCAGTACTTC	CSVDRGSVGETQYF
-	-	TRBV29-1	TRBJ1-3	TGCAGCGCCCAAGAGTCTGGAAACACCATATATTTT	CSAQESGNTIYF
-	TRBD2	TRBV5-1	TRBJ2-3	TGCGCCAGCAGCTTCCTACCGGGGCTAGCGGCACCAGATACGCAGTATTTT	CASSFLPGLAAPDTQYF
-	-	TRBV24-1	TRBJ2-1	TGTGCCACCAGTAAGACGGGGGATGAGCAGTTCTTC	CATSKTGDEQFF
-	TRBD1	TRBV4-3	TRBJ2-3	TGCGCCAGCAGCACCCGACAGGGTTGGACAGATACGCAGTATTTT	CASSTRQGWTDTQYF
-	-	TRBV7-2	TRBJ2-7	TGTGCCAGCAGCCGCGGAAGGGGCTCCTACGAGCAGTACTTC	CASSRGRGSYEQYF
few	-	TRBV29-1	TRBJ1-2	TGCAGCGCCCACAAGACTAACTATGGCTACACCTTC	CSAHKTNYGYTF
-	-	TRBV5-1	TRBJ2-5	TGCGCCAGCAGCTTGGCCCAGTCTCAAGAGACCCAGTACTTC	CASSLAQSQETQYF
few	-	TRBV10-3	TRBJ2-5	TGTGCCATCAGTGATAACGCGGAGACCCAGTACTTC	CAISDNAETQYF
-	-	TRBV27	TRBJ1-1	TGTGCCAGCGGGGCGGGGCCGAACACTGAAGCTTTCTTT	CASGAGPNTEAFF
-	-	TRBV18	TRBJ2-5	TGTGCCAGCTCACCAAGGGAGTATCAAGAGACCCAGTACTTC	CASSPREYQETQYF
-	-	TRBV2	TRBJ1-2	TGTGCCAGCATCCCCATGGGTCGACAGGCGGGCTACACCTTC	CASIPMGRQAGYTF
-	-	TRBV7-9	TRBJ2-2	TGTGCCAGCACCCGCCTGTTGCGTGGGTCAGGGCATGCCGGGGAGCTGTTTTTT	CASTRLLRGSGHAGELFF
-	-	TRBV18	TRBJ1-1	TGTGCCAGCTCACCGGGACAATGGGGCACTGAAGCTTTCTTT	CASSPGQWGTEAFF
-	-	TRBV29-1	TRBJ1-2	TGCAGCGTTGGCGGCACTAACTATGGCTACACCTTC	CSVGGTNYGYTF
-	-	TRBV6-5	TRBJ1-1	TGTGCCAGCAAGATGGGCAGTGAAGCTTTCTTT	CASKMGSEAFF
-	TRBD2	TRBV2	TRBJ2-1	TGTGCCAGCAGGGGACTAGCGGGAGGGCCATATGAGCAGTTCTTC	CASRGLAGGPYEQFF
-	TRBD1	TRBV2	TRBJ2-1	TGTGCCAGCAGGCCGACAGGGGCCTACAATGAGCAGTTCTTC	CASRPTGAYNEQFF
-	-	TRBV4-2	TRBJ1-1	TGTGCCAGCAGCCAGCCCCCGGGGGGGGAGAGGGGGACTGAAGCTTTCTTT	CASSQPPGGERGTEAFF
-	-	TRBV28	TRBJ1-5	TGTGCCAGCAGTTTATACTCCGGTAGCAATCAGCCCCAGCATTTT	CASSLYSGSNQPQHF
-	-	TRBV18	TRBJ2-3	TGTGCCAGCTCACCACCCGGGGTACGCACAGATACGCAGTATTTT	CASSPPGVRTDTQYF
once	-	TRBV18	TRBJ1-1	TGTGCCAGCTCACCAGCAGTGAACACTGAAGCTTTCTTT	CASSPAVNTEAFF
-	-	TRBV18	TRBJ2-5	TGTGCCAGCTCACCAAGGAGGAATCAAGAGACCCAGTACTTC	CASSPRRNQETQYF
-	-	TRBV11-1	TRBJ2-1	TGTGCCAGCAGCTTAGGAGAAGGCAGGGGCCACAATGAGCAGTTCTTC	CASSLGEGRGHNEQFF
-	TRBD1	TRBV7-9	TRBJ2-7	TGTGCCAGCAGCTCGCCGGGACAGGGGCGCGAGCAGTACTTC	CASSSPGQGREQYF
-	-	TRBV5-4	TRBJ1-1	TGTGCCAGCAGCTTGGAAGGGGCCAGGAACACTGAAGCTTTCTTT	CASSLEGARNTEAFF